This T cell receptor beta chain was captured in a study of shared clonotypes between healthy human individuals. TCRdb's table, derived via immunoSEQ multiplex PCR, lists solely in-frame clones and lacks some. The data hold 700,000 or so clones, with 72% observed a single time. The germline gives CDR1 DFQATT, CDR2 SNEGSKA (reference sequence). The CDR3 has 11 residues. Trimming took 4 bases from V and 2 from J, leaving 5 bases between them. Memory CD4+ cells were the fraction left after CD45RA+ naive selection. General study results and limits: Naive CD4 clonotypes were shared across a few donors at around 5.4%.

Points on this clone: The antigen remains undetermined.

The material sequenced was memory CD4+ T cells sorted from blood. This sample's subset: CD45RA-negative fraction. The rearrangement joins TRBV20-1 to TRBJ1-1; D gene ambiguous. The TCR was taken from a woman aged 25 to 45 in good health. The DNA for the CDR3 is TGCAGTGCTAACTACAACACTGAAGCTTTCTTT. Protein: CSANYNTEAFF.